This T cell receptor beta chain is from a study of T-cell memory formation after mild COVID-19. Background on the study: Clustering of TCRs was largely donor specific. Findings of the study overall: Clones from the second wave (peaking day 37) had unconfirmed SARS-CoV-2 specificity.

Worth noting for this clonotype: Its antigen is not identified.

TCRdb passed the 5' RACE reads through MiXCR, listing each CDR3 protein once. The sample lists approximately 480,000 distinct CDR3 sequences; 15% to 20% were seen once. Germline CDR1 SEHNR, CDR2 FQNEAQ (reference sequence). The length of the CDR3 is 14 residues. V shed 6 bases and J shed 4 bases, with 15 bases lying between them. The rearrangement uses TRBV7-9 and TRBJ1-2; D unresolved. The origin of this receptor is an adult woman who had mild COVID-19 (a few samples of this study predate the infection). Cell type and time point are not known. Sequencing was done on a sample of PBMCs or a T cell subset sorted from them (not recorded which). The chain's CDR3 is CASRPPAGIYGYTF. The CDR3 coding sequence is TGTGCCAGCAGACCACCAGCTGGGATCTATGGCTACACCTTC.